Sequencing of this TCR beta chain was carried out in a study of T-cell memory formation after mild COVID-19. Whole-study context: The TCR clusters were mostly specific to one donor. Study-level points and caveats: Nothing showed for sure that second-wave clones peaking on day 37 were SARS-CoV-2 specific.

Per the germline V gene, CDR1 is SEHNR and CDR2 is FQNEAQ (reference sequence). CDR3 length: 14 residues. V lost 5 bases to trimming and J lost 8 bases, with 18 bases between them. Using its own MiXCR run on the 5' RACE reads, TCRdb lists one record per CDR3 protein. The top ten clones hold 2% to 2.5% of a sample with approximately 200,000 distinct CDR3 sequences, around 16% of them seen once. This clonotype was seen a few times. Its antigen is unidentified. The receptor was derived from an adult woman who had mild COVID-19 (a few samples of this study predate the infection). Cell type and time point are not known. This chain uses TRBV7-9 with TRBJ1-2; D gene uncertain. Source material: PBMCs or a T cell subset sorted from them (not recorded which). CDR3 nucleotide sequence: TGTGCCAGCAGCCCTAACGAGGCTATGGGGGGCTACACCTTC. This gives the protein CASSPNEAMGGYTF.